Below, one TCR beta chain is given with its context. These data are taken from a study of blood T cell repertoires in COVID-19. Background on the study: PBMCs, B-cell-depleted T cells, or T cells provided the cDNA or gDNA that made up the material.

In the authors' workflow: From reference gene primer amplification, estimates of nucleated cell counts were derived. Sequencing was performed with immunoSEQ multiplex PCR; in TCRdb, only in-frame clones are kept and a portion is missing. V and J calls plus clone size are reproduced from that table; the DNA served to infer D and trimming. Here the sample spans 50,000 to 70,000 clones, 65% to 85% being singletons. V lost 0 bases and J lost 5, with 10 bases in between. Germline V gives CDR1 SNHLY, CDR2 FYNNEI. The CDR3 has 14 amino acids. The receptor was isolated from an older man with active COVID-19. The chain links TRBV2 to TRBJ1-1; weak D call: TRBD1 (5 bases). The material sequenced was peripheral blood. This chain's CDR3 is CASSEARGGTEAFF. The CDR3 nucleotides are TGTGCCAGCAGTGAAGCGCGGGGGGGGACTGAAGCTTTCTTT.